Listed below are T cell receptor beta chains from one sample, sequenced in a study of blood T cell repertoires in COVID-19. Some clones are missing from TCRdb's copy, which holds only in-frame ones; the method was immunoSEQ multiplex PCR. Among about 480,000 clones listed, 88% were seen once. The sequencing sample was made of peripheral blood. The receptor source for this set is a woman between 45 and 65 years old with COVID-19, enrolled during active disease. Both conserved end residues are trimmed from each CDR3. D genes are given only for firm matches.

-,14,TRBV7-8,ASSLEQGLSNQPQH
-,10,TRBV27,ASSLRAGPQY
-,13,TRBV5-1,ASSWGTFMNTEAF
TRBD2,14,TRBV18,ASSPSVELAGGTQY
-,11,TRBV29-1,SVERGGAGELF
TRBD1,13,TRBV5-1,ASTMDRRNTDTQY
-,11,TRBV7-9,ASSSPRRSEAF
-,11,TRBV2,ASSGQSTGELF
-,11,TRBV5-3,ARSLVPVWGYT
-,10,TRBV6-1,ASSESGGELF
TRBD1,11,TRBV2,ASSVDRVDEQF
-,13,TRBV5-4,ASSFGARVTEKLF
-,10,TRBV2,ASSEGGNTIY
-,13,TRBV19,ATLLTPLSNQPQH
TRBD1,11,TRBV27,ASSLAGGYGYT
-,15,TRBV7-3,ASSLCIAGATPDTQY
-,12,TRBV19,ASSIAAINYGYT
TRBD2,13,TRBV7-3,ASSITSGGPYEQY
-,13,TRBV7-2,ASSSRAGQGSEAF
-,12,TRBV10-2,ASSESPGKNGYT